The clone carrying this T cell receptor (beta chain) has a single count. These data come from a study of PD-1 blockade in mismatch repair-deficient tumors. Trimming at V came to 8 bases and at J to 5 bases, leaving 16 bases not matched to a gene. The CDR3 has 16 residues. CDR1 and CDR2 (germline): MNHNY, SVGAGI (reference sequence). Sequencing was performed with immunoSEQ multiplex PCR; in TCRdb, only in-frame clones are kept and a portion is missing. This sample carries about 120,000 clones, about 74% of them seen once, and the ten largest clones take 4.5% to 5.5%. The material was peripheral blood, obtained around 60 weeks after starting pembrolizumab. This receptor was identified in an adult with mismatch repair-deficient cancer. This chain uses TRBV6-6 with TRBJ2-3; 7 bases are a match to TRBD2. The CDR3 coding sequence is TGTGCCAGCGGTTCAATAGCGGGCGGCGGTGGAGATACGCAGTATTTT. This codes for CASGSIAGGGGDTQYF.